This T cell receptor beta chain stems from a study of cytomegalovirus exposure and HLA in healthy donors. Primers for the PCR totalled 60 Vbeta and 13 Jbeta. Profiled with immunoSEQ multiplex PCR; TCRdb holds only in-frame clones, not every one. The sample has some 130,000 clones; 75% to 90% are singletons. The sample holds a few counts of this clone. Sample: PBMCs. This receptor was obtained from a woman aged 40 to 49 in good health and CMV-seropositive.

CDR3 nucleotides: TGTGCCAGCAGCACAGTTGTGGCAGGGGAAGAGACCCAGTACTTC. The encoded protein is CASSTVVAGEETQYF. The genes are TRBV5-4 and TRBJ2-5; maybe TRBD1 (6 bases). The CDR3 is made up of 15 amino acids. V was trimmed by 4 bases and J by 3 bases, leaving 16 bases between them. Germline assignment: CDR1 SGHNT and CDR2 YYREEE (reference sequence).